The source of this TCR beta chain is a study of blood T cell repertoires in COVID-19. Study-wide background: Acute and convalescent COVID-19 samples came from the United States, Italy and Spain. Sources were T cells, B-cell-depleted T cells, or PBMCs; the material itself was cDNA or gDNA.

Per the original data handling: The authors estimated nucleated cell counts from reference gene primer amplification. Here immunoSEQ multiplex PCR was the method, and the copy in TCRdb shows in-frame clones only, minus some. That table supplies the V and J calls and clone size; D and trimming were determined from the DNA. The repertoire holds around 240,000 clones, with about 86% as singletons. The receptor was isolated from a woman in her twenties or thirties who had recovered from COVID-19. The source material was peripheral blood.

The CDR3 sequence: CASRRGPGSGANVLTF. DNA for the CDR3: TGTGCCAGCAGGAGGGGGCCAGGCTCTGGGGCCAACGTCCTGACTTTC. The chain combines TRBV2 with TRBJ2-6; 7 bases agree with TRBD1. Germline loops: CDR1 SNHLY, CDR2 FYNNEI. The CDR3 sequence is 16 residues long. V shed 6 bases, J shed 0 bases, and the junction held 5 bases outside the gene matches.